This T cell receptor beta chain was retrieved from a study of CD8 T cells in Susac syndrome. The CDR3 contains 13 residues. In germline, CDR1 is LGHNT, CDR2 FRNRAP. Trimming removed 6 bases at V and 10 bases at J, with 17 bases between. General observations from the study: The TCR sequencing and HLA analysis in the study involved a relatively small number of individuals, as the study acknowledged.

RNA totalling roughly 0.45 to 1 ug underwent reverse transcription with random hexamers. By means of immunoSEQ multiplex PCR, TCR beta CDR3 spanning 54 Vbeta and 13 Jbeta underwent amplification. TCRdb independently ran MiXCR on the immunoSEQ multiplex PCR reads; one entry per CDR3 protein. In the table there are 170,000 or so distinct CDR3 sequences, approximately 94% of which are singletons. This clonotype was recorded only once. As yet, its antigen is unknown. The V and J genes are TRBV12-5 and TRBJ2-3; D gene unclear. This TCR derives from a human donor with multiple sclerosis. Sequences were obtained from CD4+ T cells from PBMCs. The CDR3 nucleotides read TGTGCTAGTGGGGTAGCCCCATCCCAGGCGCAGTATTTT. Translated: CASGVAPSQAQYF.